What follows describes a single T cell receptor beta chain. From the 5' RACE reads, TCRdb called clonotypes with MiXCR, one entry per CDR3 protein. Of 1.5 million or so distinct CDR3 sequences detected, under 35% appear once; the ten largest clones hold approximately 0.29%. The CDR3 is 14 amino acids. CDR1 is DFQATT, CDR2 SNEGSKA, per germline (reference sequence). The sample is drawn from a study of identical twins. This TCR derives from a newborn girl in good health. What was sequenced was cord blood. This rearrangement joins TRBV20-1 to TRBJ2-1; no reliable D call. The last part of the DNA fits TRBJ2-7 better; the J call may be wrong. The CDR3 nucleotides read TGCAGTGCTAGACGCAGAGGCTCCTACAATGAGCAGTACTTC. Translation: CSARRRGSYNEQYF.